The clone carrying this T cell receptor beta chain has just one count. This record belongs to a study of blood T cell repertoires in COVID-19. Study background: Collection of acute and convalescent COVID-19 samples took place in the United States, Italy and Spain.

The CDR3 runs 18 residues. The trim removed 4 bases at V and 2 bases at J, leaving 5 bases unmatched. CDR1 and CDR2 (germline): SGHNT, YYREEE (reference sequence). Study processing details: Reference gene primer amplification in the assay estimated nucleated cell counts. Assay: immunoSEQ multiplex PCR; the TCRdb copy retains only in-frame clones and omits some. The V and J calls and the clone size are those of that table, but D and trimming were determined from the DNA. The sample yields around 250,000 clones, roughly nine tenths seen once. Individuals aged about 18 to 100 years were recruited from around 22 US areas. Membership in each cohort depended on participant-reported clinical history.

The receptor comes from a human donor in a cohort exposed to, infected with or recovered from COVID-19 (not recorded which). The donor label of this sample is uncertain. The sequencing sample was made of PBMCs or T cells enriched from blood (not recorded which). This chain links TRBV5-4 with TRBJ2-6, with 14 bases lining up with TRBD2. CDR3 sequence: CASSRGTSGGAGANVLTF. The CDR3 nucleotides are TGTGCCAGCAGCCGAGGGACTAGCGGGGGAGCTGGGGCCAACGTCCTGACTTTC.